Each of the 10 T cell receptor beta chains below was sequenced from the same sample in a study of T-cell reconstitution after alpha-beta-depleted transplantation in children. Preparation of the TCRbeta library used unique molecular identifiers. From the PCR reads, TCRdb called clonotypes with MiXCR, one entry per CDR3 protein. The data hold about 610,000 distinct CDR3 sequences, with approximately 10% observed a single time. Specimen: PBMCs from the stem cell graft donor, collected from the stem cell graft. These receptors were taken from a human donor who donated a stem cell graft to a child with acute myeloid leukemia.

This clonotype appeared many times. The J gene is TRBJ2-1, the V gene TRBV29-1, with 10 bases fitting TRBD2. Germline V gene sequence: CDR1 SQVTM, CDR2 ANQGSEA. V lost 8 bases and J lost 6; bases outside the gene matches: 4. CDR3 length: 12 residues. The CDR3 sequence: CSIVAGGNEQFF. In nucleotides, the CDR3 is TGCAGCATAGTAGCGGGAGGCAATGAGCAGTTCTTC.

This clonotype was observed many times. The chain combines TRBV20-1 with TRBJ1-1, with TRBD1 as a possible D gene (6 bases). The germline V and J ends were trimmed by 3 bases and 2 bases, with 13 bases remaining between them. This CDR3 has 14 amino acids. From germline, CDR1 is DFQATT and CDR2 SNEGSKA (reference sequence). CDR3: CSASPRGGNTEAFF. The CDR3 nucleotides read TGCAGTGCTAGCCCGAGGGGGGGAAACACTGAAGCTTTCTTT.

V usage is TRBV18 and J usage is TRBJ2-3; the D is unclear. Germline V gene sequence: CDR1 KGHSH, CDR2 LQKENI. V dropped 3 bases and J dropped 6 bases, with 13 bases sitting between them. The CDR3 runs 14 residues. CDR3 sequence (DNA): TGTGCCAGCTCACCCCCGCCGGCCCCGGATACGCAGTATTTT. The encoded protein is CASSPPPAPDTQYF.

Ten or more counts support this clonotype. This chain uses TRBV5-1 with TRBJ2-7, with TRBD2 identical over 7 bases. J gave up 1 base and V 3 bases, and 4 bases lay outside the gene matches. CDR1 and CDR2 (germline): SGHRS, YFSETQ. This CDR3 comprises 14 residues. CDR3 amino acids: CASSSRGGSYEQYF. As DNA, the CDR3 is TGCGCCAGCAGCTCACGCGGGGGATCCTACGAGCAGTACTTC. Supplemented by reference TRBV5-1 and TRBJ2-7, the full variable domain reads KAGVTQTPRYLIKTRGQQVTLSCSPISGHRSVSWYQQTPGQGLQFLFEYFSETQRNKGNFPGRFSGRQFSNSRSEMNVSTLELGDSALYLCASSSRGGSYEQYFGPGTRLTVT.

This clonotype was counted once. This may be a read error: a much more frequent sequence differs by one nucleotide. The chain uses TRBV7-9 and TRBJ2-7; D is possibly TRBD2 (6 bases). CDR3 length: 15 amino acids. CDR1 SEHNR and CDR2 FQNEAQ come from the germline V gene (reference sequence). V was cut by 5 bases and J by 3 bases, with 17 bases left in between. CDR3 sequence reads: CASSPRPAEGYEQYF. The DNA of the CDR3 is TGTGCCAGCAGCCCTAGGCCAGCGGAGGGCTACGAGCAGTACTTC. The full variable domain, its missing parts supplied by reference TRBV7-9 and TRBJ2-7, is DTGVSQNPRHKITKRGQNVTFRCDPISEHNRLYWYRQTLGQGPEFLTYFQNEAQLEKSRLLSDRFSAERPKGSFSTLEIQRTEQGDSAMYLCASSPRPAEGYEQYFGPGTRLTVT.

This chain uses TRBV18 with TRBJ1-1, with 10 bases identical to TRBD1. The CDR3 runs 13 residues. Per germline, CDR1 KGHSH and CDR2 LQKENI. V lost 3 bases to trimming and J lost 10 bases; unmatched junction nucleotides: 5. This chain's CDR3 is CASSPQGDRGAFF. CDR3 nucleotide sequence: TGTGCCAGCTCACCCCAGGGGGACAGGGGAGCTTTCTTT.

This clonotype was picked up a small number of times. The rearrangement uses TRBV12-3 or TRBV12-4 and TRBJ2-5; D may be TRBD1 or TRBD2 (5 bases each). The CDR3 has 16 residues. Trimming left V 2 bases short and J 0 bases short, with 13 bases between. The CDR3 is CASSLRPGLDQETQYF. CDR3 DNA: TGTGCCAGCAGTTTAAGACCGGGGCTGGACCAAGAGACCCAGTACTTC.

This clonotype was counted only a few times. CDR3 in DNA: TGTGCCAGTAGTATGAAATCCTCTGGGACGGATACGCAGTATTTT. Translating it yields CASSMKSSGTDTQYF. This chain connects TRBV19 to TRBJ2-3, with D perhaps being TRBD1 or TRBD2 (5 bases each). The CDR3 totals 15 residues. Germline V gene data show CDR1 as LNHDA and CDR2 as SQIVND (reference sequence). The V gene lost 3 bases and the J gene lost 6 bases, with 16 bases spanning the gap. Variable domain in full (rest from reference TRBV19 and TRBJ2-3): DGGITQSPKYLFRKEGQNVTLSCEQNLNHDAMYWYRQDPGQGLRLIYYSQIVNDFQKGDIAEGYSVSREKKESFPLTVTSAQKNPTAFYLCASSMKSSGTDTQYFGPGTRLTVL.

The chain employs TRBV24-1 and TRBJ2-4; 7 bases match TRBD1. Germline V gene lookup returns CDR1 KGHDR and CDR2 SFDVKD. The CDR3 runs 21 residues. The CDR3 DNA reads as TGTGGGGCCAGTGATTCAACCGCGGACAGGCGAGATCGCGGGTGGGAAAACATTCAGTACTTC. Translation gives CGASDSTADRRDRGWENIQYF.

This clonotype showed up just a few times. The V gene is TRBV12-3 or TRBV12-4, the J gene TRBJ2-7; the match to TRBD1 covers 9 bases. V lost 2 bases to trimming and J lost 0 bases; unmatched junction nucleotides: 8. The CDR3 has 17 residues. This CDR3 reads CASSLLSGTGTSYEQYF. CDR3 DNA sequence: TGTGCCAGCAGTTTATTATCCGGGACAGGGACCTCCTACGAGCAGTACTTC.